The entry that follows covers one T cell receptor (beta chain) sequence. The source of the sample is a study of blood T cell repertoires in COVID-19. Looking at the study overall: Collection of acute and convalescent COVID-19 samples took place in the United States, Italy and Spain.

Individuals drawn from 24 US areas were about 18 to 95 years old. Researchers sorted participants into cohorts using their self-reported clinical history. Two negative PCRs, clearance, or symptom resolution characterized the recovered Cohort 3 donors. This table comes from immunoSEQ multiplex PCR, and its TCRdb copy is limited to in-frame clones, with some not included. The sample records about 400,000 clones, just under 90% being singletons. This TCR derives from a woman aged 30 to 39 who had recovered from COVID-19. The sequencing input was PBMCs or T cells enriched from blood (not recorded which).

In nucleotides, the CDR3 is TGTGCCAGCAGCTTGTGGGACAGGGGGCGCCCCTACGAGCAGTACTTC. It encodes CASSLWDRGRPYEQYF. The V gene is TRBV5-6, the J gene TRBJ2-7, with 12 bases fitting TRBD1. The length of the CDR3 is 16 residues. The trim removed 1 base at V and 2 bases at J, leaving 4 bases unmatched. From germline, CDR1 is SGHDT and CDR2 YYEEEE.